A single sample is the source of the 12 T cell receptor beta chains below, sequenced in a study of T-cell reconstitution after alpha-beta-depleted transplantation in children. Unique molecular identifiers were built into the TCRbeta library. TCRdb passed the PCR reads through MiXCR, listing each CDR3 protein once. Counted here are 490,000 or so distinct CDR3 sequences, roughly an eighth occurring once; the ten biggest clones make up less than 6.5%. Here the sequenced sample was PBMCs from the stem cell graft donor, taken from the stem cell graft. The receptor set was obtained from a human donor who donated a stem cell graft to a child with combined immunodeficiency.

The genes are TRBV20-1 and TRBJ2-2; D is perhaps TRBD1 (5 bases). The CDR3 has 16 amino acids. The germline CDR1 and CDR2 sequences are DFQATT and SNEGSKA (reference sequence). The V and J ends lost 0 bases and 1 base respectively, with 12 bases between them. The CDR3 coding sequence is TGCAGTGCTAGAGATGAAGGACATATGAACACCGGGGAGCTGTTTTTT. The encoded protein is CSARDEGHMNTGELFF.

The rearrangement links TRBV6-1 to TRBJ2-7, with D possibly being TRBD1 or TRBD2 (6 bases each). V lost 5 bases and J lost 5, with 22 bases in between. From germline, CDR1 is MNHNS and CDR2 SASEGT. This CDR3 is built from 16 residues. Written as DNA, the CDR3 is TGTGCCAGCAGTCGAGAACAGGGACTGGGTATCGACGAGCAGTACTTC. Translating gives CASSREQGLGIDEQYF.

This clonotype was detected a few times. The rearrangement uses TRBV5-6 and TRBJ2-4; a possible D gene is TRBD1 (6 bases). V was pared by 4 bases and J by 3 bases, with 11 bases between. The CDR3 extends over 14 amino acids. Germline-derived CDR1 and CDR2 are SGHDT and YYEEEE. CDR3: CASSAGQIKNIQYF. In nucleotides, the CDR3 is TGTGCCAGCAGCGCTGGACAGATCAAAAACATTCAGTACTTC.

This rearrangement joins TRBV18 to TRBJ2-1, with TRBD1 as a possible D gene (5 bases). Germline V CDR1 and CDR2: KGHSH, LQKENI. The CDR3 is 15 residues long. With 0 bases removed from V and 7 bases from J, the gap between germline ends came to 13 bases. The CDR3, as DNA: TGTGCCAGCTCACCACCGATGACAGCCGTTAATGAGCAGTTCTTC. Its translation is CASSPPMTAVNEQFF.

The rearrangement links TRBV3-1 to TRBJ2-2, with TRBD1 matching over 9 bases. J was trimmed by 4 bases and V by 2 bases; bases with no gene match: 5. The CDR3 contains 16 residues. CDR1 and CDR2 from the germline V gene are LGHDT and YNNKEL (reference sequence). CDR3 DNA sequence: TGTGCCAGCAGCCAAATCAGGACAGGGGTCACCGGGGAGCTGTTTTTT. Protein sequence: CASSQIRTGVTGELFF.

A few counts support this clonotype. The chain joins TRBV6-1 to TRBJ2-2, with no clear D. Trimming left V 3 bases short and J 4 bases short, with 12 bases between. Germline loops: CDR1 MNHNS, CDR2 SASEGT. The CDR3 length is 15 residues. The CDR3 sequence: CASSDVYTVTGELFF. DNA of the CDR3: TGTGCCAGCAGTGATGTTTATACAGTCACCGGGGAGCTGTTTTTT.

The CDR3 here is CASSQAGAGNYYNEQFF. The DNA for the CDR3 is TGCGCCAGCAGCCAAGCAGGAGCGGGAAACTACTACAATGAGCAGTTCTTC. The chain couples TRBV4-3 to TRBJ2-1; 7 bases line up with TRBD2. CDR1 and CDR2 from the germline V gene are LGHNA and YSLEER. CDR3 size: 17 residues. The trim removed 1 base at V and 3 bases at J, leaving 9 bases unmatched.

This clonotype turned up a few times. This chain uses TRBV9 with TRBJ2-1; D is ambiguous. This CDR3 spans 15 amino acids. From germline, CDR1 is SGDLS and CDR2 YYNGEE. Trimming shortened V by 1 base and J by 2 bases, and 10 bases separated the two germline ends. CDR3 sequence: CASSVLGMPYNEQFF. CDR3 bases: TGTGCCAGCAGCGTACTGGGAATGCCCTACAATGAGCAGTTCTTC.

Only a few counts were recorded for this clonotype. This rearrangement joins TRBV7-9 to TRBJ2-7; D is possibly TRBD1 (6 bases). V was trimmed by 6 bases and J by 1 base, leaving 13 bases between them. The germline V gene encodes CDR1 SEHNR and CDR2 FQNEAQ (reference sequence). CDR3 length equals 14 residues. CDR3 loop: CASRYGQNSYEQYF. Written as DNA, the CDR3 is TGTGCCAGCAGGTATGGACAGAATTCCTACGAGCAGTACTTC.

The chain employs TRBV6-5 and TRBJ2-2; perhaps TRBD2 as D (5 bases). Germline CDR1 MNHEY, CDR2 SVGAGI. The CDR3 spans 16 residues. V was pared by 2 bases and J by 2 bases, with 12 bases between. CDR3 residues: CASSYVPRTNTGELFF. The DNA of the CDR3 is TGTGCCAGCAGTTACGTCCCCAGGACTAACACCGGGGAGCTGTTTTTT.

This clonotype has ten or more counts. V gene TRBV7-8 combines with J gene TRBJ1-6; D ambiguous. The CDR3 covers 15 residues. CDR1 is SGHVS, CDR2 FQNEAQ, per germline. The germline V and J ends were trimmed by 6 bases and 6 bases, with 15 bases remaining between them. DNA for the CDR3: TGTGCCAGCAGGACTCTTCCGCAGCCTAATTCACCCCTCCACTTT. Its translation: CASRTLPQPNSPLHF.

Ten or more counts support this clonotype. The V gene is TRBV5-1, the J gene TRBJ1-4, with D perhaps matching TRBD1 (5 bases). This CDR3 is 15 amino acids long. CDR1 is SGHRS, CDR2 YFSETQ, per germline. Trimming cost V 3 bases and J 4 bases, with 13 bases left between them. The CDR3 protein is CASSWGDRHNEKLFF. DNA of the CDR3: TGCGCCAGCAGCTGGGGTGACAGACATAATGAAAAACTGTTTTTT.